There are many counts of the clone carrying this T cell receptor (beta chain). The antigen is unknown. This entry is derived from a study of neurological immune-mediated disorders. Whole-study findings and limits: The study found no CDR3 amino acid sequences shared by expanded clones across subjects, suggesting private repertoires in all groups.

Germline assignment: CDR1 SGHRS and CDR2 YFSETQ. The V segment lost 2 bases and the J segment 6 bases; nucleotides outside the gene matches: 6. The CDR3 has 15 residues. One entry per CDR3 protein, called by TCRdb with MiXCR from the 5' RACE reads. Seen here are around 13,000 distinct CDR3 sequences, around 9.3% observed once, and the top ten hold about 25%. This receptor was identified in a woman aged 40 to 50 in good health. The specimen was PBMCs. The rearrangement joins TRBV5-1 to TRBJ2-3; 10 nucleotides agree with TRBD2. The CDR3 DNA reads as TGCGCCAGCAGCTTAGTAGCGGGAGGAGTGGATACGCAGTATTTT. Its protein product is CASSLVAGGVDTQYF. Variable domain in full (rest from reference TRBV5-1 and TRBJ2-3): KAGVTQTPRYLIKTRGQQVTLSCSPISGHRSVSWYQQTPGQGLQFLFEYFSETQRNKGNFPGRFSGRQFSNSRSEMNVSTLELGDSALYLCASSLVAGGVDTQYFGPGTRLTVL.